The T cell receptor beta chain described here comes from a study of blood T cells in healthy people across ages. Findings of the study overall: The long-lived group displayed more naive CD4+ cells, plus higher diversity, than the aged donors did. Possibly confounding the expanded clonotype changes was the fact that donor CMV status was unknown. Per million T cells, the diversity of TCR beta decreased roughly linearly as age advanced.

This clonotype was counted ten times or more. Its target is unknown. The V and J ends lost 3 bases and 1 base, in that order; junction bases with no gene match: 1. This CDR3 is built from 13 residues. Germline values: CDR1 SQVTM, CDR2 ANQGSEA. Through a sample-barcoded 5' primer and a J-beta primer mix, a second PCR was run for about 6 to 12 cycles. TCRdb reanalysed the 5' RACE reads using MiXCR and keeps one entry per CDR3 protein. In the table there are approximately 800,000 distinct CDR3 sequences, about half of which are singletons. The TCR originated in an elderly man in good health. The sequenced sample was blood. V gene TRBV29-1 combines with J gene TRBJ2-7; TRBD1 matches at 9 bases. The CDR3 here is CSVDGTGSYEQYF. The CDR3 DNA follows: TGCAGCGTTGATGGGACAGGGTCCTACGAGCAGTACTTC.